These 25 T cell receptor beta chains came from one sample sequenced in a study of blood T cell repertoires in COVID-19. TCRdb's table, derived via immunoSEQ multiplex PCR, lists solely in-frame clones and lacks some. The sample yields 95,000 to 150,000 clones, 69% seen once. Sequenced input: peripheral blood. These receptor sequences come from a woman aged 70-85 years with acute or convalescent COVID-19.

This clone was recorded a few times. This rearrangement joins TRBV19 to TRBJ1-1, with D perhaps matching TRBD1 (6 bases). The CDR3 consists of 14 residues. Trimming pared 3 bases from V and 1 base from J, leaving 9 bases between. Per germline, CDR1 LNHDA and CDR2 SQIVND (reference sequence). Here the CDR3 reads CASSMRGRNTEAFF. As DNA, the CDR3 is TGTGCCAGTAGTATGAGGGGGAGGAACACTGAAGCTTTCTTT. Full variable domain (remainder filled in from reference TRBV19 and TRBJ1-1): DGGITQSPKYLFRKEGQNVTLSCEQNLNHDAMYWYRQDPGQGLRLIYYSQIVNDFQKGDIAEGYSVSREKKESFPLTVTSAQKNPTAFYLCASSMRGRNTEAFFGQGTRLTVV.

The chain links TRBV3-1 (or the pseudogene TRBV3-2) to TRBJ2-1, with 15 bases matching TRBD2. Germline assignment: CDR1 LGHDT and CDR2 YNNKEL (reference sequence). The V gene end was trimmed by 4 bases and the J gene end by 13 bases; junction bases not matched to a gene: 8. The CDR3 covers 15 residues. This CDR3 is CASSLGLAGGPGQFF. The CDR3 DNA follows: TGTGCCAGCAGCCTTGGACTAGCGGGGGGGCCCGGTCAGTTCTTC.

The V call is TRBV19, the J call TRBJ2-5; D possibly corresponds to TRBD1 (5 bases). CDR3 length: 14 residues. Trimming took 0 bases from V and 6 from J, leaving 11 bases between them. Per germline, CDR1 LNHDA and CDR2 SQIVND (reference sequence). CDR3 amino acids: CASSIEAGWKTQYF. CDR3 nucleotide sequence: TGTGCCAGTAGTATAGAGGCAGGGTGGAAGACCCAGTACTTC.

Comments on this clone: At the DNA level, this CDR3 is encoded by other sequences in the same sample as well. This rearrangement joins TRBV5-1 to TRBJ2-1; possible D gene TRBD1, 6 bases. Trimming cost V 5 bases and J 5 bases, with 8 bases left between them. The CDR3 is made up of 12 amino acids. Germline CDR1 and CDR2: SGHRS and YFSETQ. This CDR3 reads CASRDSNNEQFF. CDR3 DNA: TGCGCCAGCAGGGACAGCAACAATGAGCAGTTCTTC.

This clone came up many times. V gene TRBV12-3 or TRBV12-4 combines with J gene TRBJ1-4; D gene unclear. The CDR3 loop spans 12 amino acids. Trimming stripped 5 bases from V and 8 bases from J, with 9 bases between. The CDR3 protein is CASSLTREKLFF. In DNA form, the CDR3 reads TGTGCCAGCAGTCTTACCAGGGAAAAACTGTTTTTT.

CDR3 coding DNA: TGTGCCAGCAGCGATTACGACAGGTCGAACACCGGGGAGCTGTTTTTT. As protein: CASSDYDRSNTGELFF. The chain is built from TRBV2 and TRBJ2-2, with TRBD1 as a possible D gene (6 bases). The V gene's germline CDR1 is SNHLY and CDR2 FYNNEI. Trimming shortened V by 6 bases and J by 0 bases, and 14 bases separated the two germline ends. This CDR3 has 16 residues. The full variable domain, its missing parts supplied by reference TRBV2 and TRBJ2-2, is EPEVTQTPSHQVTQMGQEVILRCVPISNHLYFYWYRQILGQKVEFLVSFYNNEISEKSEIFDDQFSVERPDGSNFTLKIRSTKLEDSAMYFCASSDYDRSNTGELFFGEGSRLTVL.

CDR3 loop: CASSQGGGSIYEQYF. CDR3 coding DNA: TGCGCCAGCAGCCAAGGGGGAGGGTCTATCTACGAGCAGTACTTC. The chain uses TRBV4-1 and TRBJ2-7; 7 bases line up with TRBD2. The CDR3 sequence is 15 residues long. Germline V gene data show CDR1 as MGHRA and CDR2 as YSYEKL. V dropped 1 base and J dropped 3; count of bases not matched to a gene: 6.

This clone was found a few times. The rearrangement uses TRBV11-2 and TRBJ2-1; 8 bases are a match to TRBD1. This CDR3 is 13 amino acids long. Germline CDR1 SGHAT, CDR2 FQNNGV. After removal of 3 bases from V and 6 bases from J, the junction contained 1 base not matched to a gene. Here the CDR3 DNA reads TGTGCCAGCAGCTTGGACAGGGTCAATGAGCAGTTCTTC. Protein sequence: CASSLDRVNEQFF.

V is TRBV10-3 and J is TRBJ1-1; TRBD1 is a possible D gene (5 bases). Germline V lookup: CDR1 ENHRY, CDR2 SYGVKD. The CDR3 has 15 amino acids. Trimming cost V 0 bases and J 1 base, with 9 bases left between them. The CDR3: CAISESVGQNTEAFF. CDR3 coding DNA: TGTGCCATCAGTGAGTCTGTTGGACAGAACACTGAAGCTTTCTTT.

The chain is built from TRBV7-9 and TRBJ2-1; the D gene is possibly TRBD1 (6 bases). Germline V CDR1 and CDR2: SEHNR, FQNEAQ (reference sequence). Deletions cut 4 bases from V and 8 bases from J, with 18 bases between. CDR3 length: 15 amino acids. CDR3 amino acids: CASSSQGTNIYEQFF. In nucleotides, the CDR3 is TGTGCCAGCAGCTCCCAGGGGACAAACATTTATGAGCAGTTCTTC.

The gene calls are TRBV27 and TRBJ2-2, with a weak D call TRBD1 (5 bases). Trimming removed 3 bases from V and 6 bases from J, with 14 bases in between. CDR3 length: 15 residues. The germline CDR1 and CDR2 sequences are MNHEY and SMNVEV (reference sequence). The CDR3 sequence: CASSLFQGAAGELFF. As DNA, the CDR3 is TGTGCCAGCAGTTTGTTTCAGGGCGCGGCCGGGGAGCTGTTTTTT.

This chain connects TRBV5-5 to TRBJ1-2; TRBD1 agrees at 7 bases. Germline CDR1 reads SGHKS; CDR2 reads YYEKEE (reference sequence). CDR3 length equals 14 residues. The ends lost 0 bases at V and 9 bases at J; junction bases unmatched: 8. CDR3: CASSLEGNRGRYTF. The CDR3 DNA reads as TGTGCCAGCAGCTTGGAGGGAAACAGGGGTCGCTACACCTTC.

The chain employs TRBV6-1 and TRBJ1-5; D unclear. V lost 0 bases and J lost 7, with 7 bases in between. Germline values: CDR1 MNHNS, CDR2 SASEGT. The CDR3 is 13 residues long. CDR3 residues: CASSEARLQPQHF. As DNA, the CDR3 is TGTGCCAGCAGTGAAGCGCGTTTACAGCCCCAGCATTTT.

The V gene is TRBV7-9, the J gene TRBJ2-7; D ambiguous. Trimming cost V 5 bases and J 4 bases, with 6 bases left between them. The CDR3 runs 11 residues. Germline values: CDR1 SEHNR, CDR2 FQNEAQ (reference sequence). In nucleotides, the CDR3 is TGTGCCAGCAGCCTCCGGTACGAGCAGTACTTC. Its translation is CASSLRYEQYF.

This clone was seen a few times. The chain links TRBV13 to TRBJ1-1; 8 nucleotides match TRBD1. J gave up 1 base and V 5 bases, and 6 bases lay outside the gene matches. Germline lookup yields CDR1 PRHDT and CDR2 FYEKMQ (reference sequence). The CDR3 covers 15 residues. The CDR3 nucleotides read TGTGCCAGCAGCCTGATCGGGACAGGGAACACTGAAGCTTTCTTT. It specifies CASSLIGTGNTEAFF. Full variable domain (remainder filled in from reference TRBV13 and TRBJ1-1): AAGVIQSPRHLIKEKRETATLKCYPIPRHDTVYWYQQGPGQDPQFLISFYEKMQSDKGSIPDRFSAQQFSDYHSELNMSSLELGDSALYFCASSLIGTGNTEAFFGQGTRLTVV.

Comments on this clone: Compared with germline, one end of the junction differs, possibly owing to a read error. The rearrangement links TRBV7-6 to TRBJ2-5; TRBD2 matches 10 bases. CDR3 length: 16 amino acids. The germline gives CDR1 SGHVS, CDR2 FNYEAQ. The CDR3, as DNA: TGTGCCAGCACCTTAGGTACTAGCGGGATCACGGAGACCCAGTACTTC. As protein: CASTLGTSGITETQYF.

The gene calls are TRBV14 and TRBJ2-5; tentatively, D is TRBD2 (5 bases). This CDR3 is built from 16 residues. The V end lost 1 base, the J end lost 4 bases, and 16 bases lay between the germline ends. From germline, CDR1 is SGHDN and CDR2 FVKESK. CDR3 nucleotides: TGTGCCAGCAGCCAAGGGGCCTTAATCGGAGGAGAGACCCAGTACTTC. It translates to CASSQGALIGGETQYF.

The CDR3 spells CASSPGQGFNYGYTF. Here the CDR3 DNA reads TGTGCCAGCAGCCCGGGACAGGGGTTTAACTATGGCTACACCTTC. The chain is built from TRBV7-6 and TRBJ1-2; the match to TRBD1 covers 10 bases. Germline V gene data show CDR1 as SGHVS and CDR2 as FNYEAQ. J gave up 1 base and V 5 bases, and 4 bases lay outside the gene matches. This CDR3 region has 15 residues.

The V call is TRBV30, the J call TRBJ1-5; TRBD1 aligns across 8 bases. V lost 5 bases and J lost 3; bases outside the gene matches: 3. The CDR3 has 13 amino acids. In germline, CDR1 is GTSNPN, CDR2 SVGIG (reference sequence). CDR3 in DNA: TGTGCCTGGGACAGGGGAAACAATCAGCCCCAGCATTTT. It translates to CAWDRGNNQPQHF.

V usage is TRBV19 and J usage is TRBJ2-2, with D possibly TRBD1 on 5 matching bases. Germline V lookup: CDR1 LNHDA, CDR2 SQIVND (reference sequence). The V end was cut by 7 bases, the J end by 2 bases, with 11 bases between. The CDR3 has 14 residues. In DNA, the CDR3 is TGTGCCAGTATCAGCAGGGTAAACACCGGGGAGCTGTTTTTT. This codes for CASISRVNTGELFF.

This clone came up a few times. The chain combines TRBV4-3 with TRBJ2-1, with TRBD2 as a possible D gene (6 bases). With 1 base removed from V and 8 bases from J, the gap between germline ends came to 18 bases. CDR1 is LGHNA, CDR2 YSLEER, per germline. The CDR3 sequence is 16 residues long. The CDR3 sequence: CASSQGRTAGRYEQFF. CDR3 in DNA: TGCGCCAGCAGCCAAGGGCGTACCGCGGGGCGGTATGAGCAGTTCTTC.

The chain joins TRBV10-3 to TRBJ1-2; 7 nucleotides line up with TRBD1. V was clipped by 6 bases and J by 2 bases; unmatched bases: 9. The CDR3 runs 15 residues. Germline V gives CDR1 ENHRY, CDR2 SYGVKD. CDR3 region: CAISHSSTGNYGYTF. The CDR3 DNA sequence: TGTGCCATCAGCCACTCCTCGACAGGGAACTATGGCTACACCTTC.

The gene calls are TRBV28 and TRBJ1-2; 7 bases fit TRBD1. The junction had 13 bases not matched to a gene; V was cut back by 3 bases and J by 6 bases. There are 16 residues in the CDR3. Germline V gene sequence: CDR1 MDHEN, CDR2 SYDVKM. The CDR3 coding sequence is TGTGCCAGCAGTTTGGCCGCGGCGACAGGGCGGGATGGCTACACCTTC. Translation: CASSLAAATGRDGYTF.

The V and J genes are TRBV2 and TRBJ2-5; the match to TRBD1 covers 7 bases. Germline CDR1 is SNHLY and CDR2 is FYNNEI. Trimming removed 6 bases from V and 4 bases from J; junction bases left unmatched: 8. This CDR3 comprises 14 residues. CDR3 nucleotides: TGTGCCAGCAGCAACCGACAGGGAGCAGAGACCCAGTACTTC. Translated: CASSNRQGAETQYF.

This clone has a single count. This sequence joins TRBV6-5 and TRBJ2-1; D is perhaps TRBD1 (5 bases). The CDR3 consists of 14 residues. Per germline, CDR1 MNHEY and CDR2 SVGAGI. With 2 bases removed from V and 9 bases from J, the gap between germline ends came to 14 bases. DNA for the CDR3: TGTGCCAGCAGTTACCAGGGATCTTCATTTGAGCAGTTCTTC. Translation gives CASSYQGSSFEQFF.